The following is a T cell receptor (beta chain) sequence with its context. Authors' methods: Cell counts per sample came from amplifying reference gene primers. The protocol was immunoSEQ multiplex PCR, while the TCRdb copy is restricted to in-frame clones and leaves out a portion. From that table come the V and J calls and clone size; the DNA was used to work out D and trimming. This table has 210,000 or so clones, approximately 84% appearing once. J was trimmed by 3 bases and V by 5 bases; bases with no gene match: 9. Germline values: CDR1 SEHNR, CDR2 FQNEAQ (reference sequence). The CDR3 has 16 residues. This entry comes from a study of blood T cell repertoires in COVID-19. Study-level information: COVID-19 samples, acute and convalescent, were from the United States, Italy and Spain. PBMCs, B-cell-depleted T cells, or T cells provided the cDNA or gDNA that made up the material.

This chain uses TRBV7-9 with TRBJ1-3; 8 bases fit TRBD1. This clonotype originated in a man aged 35 to 55 with active or convalescent COVID-19. The sequenced material came from peripheral blood. The CDR3 loop reads CASSPRTGTGGNTIYF. Here the CDR3 DNA reads TGTGCCAGCAGCCCCCGGACAGGGACTGGTGGAAACACCATATATTTT.